This T cell receptor beta chain emerged from a study of T cells after yellow fever vaccination (dated by TCRdb to the late 2010s). As for the study more broadly: The SMART-Seq v4 Ultra Low Input RNA kit was used to prepare libraries from fractions with low cell numbers. The cohort comprised two healthy male donors, one aged 18 to 29 and one aged 30 to 40 years. Blood was drawn at multiple timepoints before and after primary and secondary immunization, with bulk PBMC replicates and cell subsets isolated. To follow T-cell clones before and after primary and booster YFV17D yellow fever vaccination, bulk TCR alpha and beta repertoires were sequenced over time.

The treatment or condition label on this specimen signifies: live attenuated yellow fever vaccine strain. A standard Ficoll-Paque protocol was used to isolate PBMCs from peripheral blood. Dynabeads CD4 and CD8 positive selection kits were used to isolate CD4 and CD8 T-cell fractions. TriZol was used to extract RNA from bulk PBMCs, CD4 and CD8 fractions, and dextramer-positive and dextramer-negative fractions. For this clonotype: Its antigen specificity is not known. Per-nucleotide qualities are absent, and no much larger clonotype sits a single base away.

General study outcomes and caveats: A small fraction of clonotypes appeared in both the CD4 and CD8 compartments, likely as a result of convergent recombination. After the booster, most of the clones that had expanded following primary vaccination were detected again (about 95% of CD4 and around 90% of CD8), which suggests that memory was broadly maintained. Compared with the primary T-cell response, the secondary T-cell response was weaker but faster, peaking on day 5 rather than day 15. Because the study included only a couple of donors, the extent to which the findings can be generalized is limited. Because abundant contaminating clonotypes from the bulk population could be contained in FACS-sorted repertoires, computational filtering was required.

Sequencing was performed on an Illumina NovaSeq 6000. TCR cDNA was made using 5'RACE template switching, a step that added a universal primer site and unique molecular identifiers. Priming of cDNA synthesis was performed from both the TCR alpha and TCR beta constant segments. Library amplification used two PCR steps, and the second PCR step added sample barcodes and sequencing adapters. Sequencing of libraries was done on Illumina HiSeq 2500 (2x100 bp) or NovaSeq (2x150 bp). The original pipeline was this. MIGEC handled demultiplexing of reads and collapsing into UMI consensus sequences, while MiXCR performed V(D)J alignment. Using edgeR on replicate PBMC samples, clonotypes were called vaccine-responding if FDR was below 0.01 and the log2 fold change was above 5 up to day 15. Bulk clonotypes were assigned CD4 or CD8 identity according to which sequenced CD4 or CD8 repertoire held them at higher abundance. The public sequencing data were trimmed at Q25 with fastp and processed into clonotypes with MiXCR by TCRdb, which kept only in-frame beta chains. Rows matching on CDR3 protein sequence are summarized as one entry with the most common DNA and genes. What appears here as the V and J calls and clone size reflects TCRdb's work, not the paper's. For this sample the table gives 340,000 or so distinct CDR3 sequences, of which around 12% were detected only once. The ten largest clonotypes hold more than 3% of the sample.

The CDR3 measures 12 amino acids from cysteine to phenylalanine. Here the CDR3 DNA is all that survives: 36 bases in frame from base 1. Trimming takes 4 bases from V and 5 bases from J, and the germline ends sit 6 bases apart. In the germline V gene, CDR1 corresponds to SGHTA and CDR2 to FQGNSA. This chain is built from TRBV7-2 and TRBJ1-5, with no confidently assigned D gene. The sample consisted of CD4+ T cells sorted from PBMCs, taken 15 days after the yellow fever booster vaccination. The source of this sequence is a man in his late teens or twenties who received the YFV17D yellow fever vaccine. The DNA sequence is as follows: TGTGCCAGCAGCTCAGGTTATCAGCCCCAGCATTTT. Its protein is CASSSGYQPQHF.